This record covers a single T cell receptor beta chain. The data are from a study of OX40 agonist ivuxolimab in advanced cancers. Cycle 7 day 1, cycle 4 day 1, and baseline were the timepoints at which blood was sampled. Profiling relied on immunoSEQ multiplex PCR, and the TCRdb table lists in-frame clones only, not all of them. The data contain approximately 69,000 clones, 75% to 85% of them singletons. This sample comprised CD4+ or CD8+ T cells sorted from blood, obtained in a trial of the OX40 agonist ivuxolimab. This sequence was found in an adult with an advanced solid tumor such as melanoma, head and neck, liver or kidney cancer.

CDR3 DNA sequence: TGTGCCATCAGTGAAAGGGTCGACACTGAAGCTTTCTTT. Translating gives CAISERVDTEAFF. This chain joins TRBV10-3 and TRBJ1-1; no reliable D call. The CDR3 extends over 13 amino acids. Looked up from germline, CDR1 is ENHRY and CDR2 is SYGVKD. Between the trimmed V and J ends, which lost 3 bases and 3 bases, there was a span of 8 bases.